This T cell receptor (beta chain) was observed in a study of shared clonotypes between healthy human individuals. The protocol was immunoSEQ multiplex PCR, while the TCRdb copy is restricted to in-frame clones and leaves out a portion. The sample contains some 1,600,000 clones, 98% of which appear only once. The CDR3 has 15 residues. V lost 8 bases and J lost 0, with 18 bases in between. CDR1 and CDR2 from the germline V gene are SQVTM and ANQGSEA. The chain employs TRBV29-1 and TRBJ2-3, with D maybe TRBD1 (6 bases). Source material: naive CD4+ T cells sorted from blood. As to subset: CD45RA+ positively selected. This clonotype originated in a man between 25 and 39 years old in good health. The CDR3: CSSTGPRGSTDTQYF. Written as DNA, the CDR3 is TGCAGCTCCACCGGGCCCAGGGGAAGCACAGATACGCAGTATTTT.